This T cell receptor beta chain originates from a study of cytomegalovirus exposure and HLA in healthy donors. This CDR3 comprises 14 residues. The J segment lost 2 bases and the V segment lost 7 bases, leaving 7 bases of the junction unmatched. PCR was performed using 60 Vbeta and 13 Jbeta primers. Original handling: Later work found 65 million to 85 million unique TCR beta chains, with some 11 million shared. Method: immunoSEQ multiplex PCR; TCRdb's copy keeps in-frame clones and lacks some. V and J calls and clone size are as listed in that table; D and trimming were resolved from the DNA. The table lists almost 85,000 clones, just under 80% of them singletons.

The sequence was obtained from a male donor in good health and CMV-seropositive. Material for sequencing was PBMCs. This rearrangement joins TRBV5-3 to TRBJ2-3; 7 bases agree with TRBD2. TRBV5-3 counts as an open reading frame of uncertain function. CDR3 DNA sequence: TGTGCCAGATATCCGGGGGGACTCACAGATACGCAGTATTTT. Its protein is CARYPGGLTDTQYF.